Below, 32 T cell receptor beta chains from the same sample are listed, as sequenced in a study of monozygotic twins with inflammatory bowel disease. For each CDR3 protein, TCRdb gives one entry from its re-call of the 5' RACE reads, without DNA. The listing contains 80,000 or so distinct CDR3 sequences. The source material was blood. Receptor source: a human donor with ulcerative colitis or Crohn's disease, or a healthy co-twin of an affected twin (not recorded which).

This chain connects TRBV6-5 to TRBJ2-5; the TRBD1 assignment by TCRdb is unverifiable without DNA. Germline loops: CDR1 MNHEY, CDR2 SVGAGI. The CDR3 is 15 amino acids. CDR3 protein: CASSYTSGGLETQYF.

The chain has TRBV4-1 and TRBJ2-1. This CDR3 has 12 residues. Looked up from germline, CDR1 is MGHRA and CDR2 is YSYEKL. The CDR3 here is CASSGWVDEQFF.

The J gene is TRBJ1-2, the V gene TRBV12-3 or TRBV12-4; absent DNA, TCRdb's TRBD1 call cannot be checked. The CDR3 has 14 amino acids. This chain's CDR3 is CASSLRAGAVGYTF.

The chain joins TRBV7-3 to TRBJ2-3; without DNA, the TCRdb call of TRBD2 cannot be checked. This CDR3 is built from 16 residues. The germline gives CDR1 SGHTA, CDR2 FQGTGA. CDR3 sequence: CASSPAGRGKLDTQYF.

The chain is built from TRBV2 and TRBJ2-7. Germline values: CDR1 SNHLY, CDR2 FYNNEI. The CDR3 is 15 residues long. CDR3 region: CASSEAKWWPGEQYF.

The rearrangement joins TRBV9 to TRBJ1-1. Germline V lookup: CDR1 SGDLS, CDR2 YYNGEE. The CDR3 has 15 residues. This CDR3 is CASTRALTMNTEAFF.

The rearrangement joins TRBV5-1 to TRBJ1-2; TCRdb selects TRBD1, and the lack of DNA leaves this call unchecked. This CDR3 spans 15 amino acids. Germline values: CDR1 SGHRS, CDR2 YFSETQ. The CDR3 protein is CASSGNRDRGYGYTF.

The J gene is TRBJ1-1, the V gene TRBV2. In germline, CDR1 is SNHLY, CDR2 FYNNEI. The length of the CDR3 is 12 residues. The CDR3 here is CASSEVSGEAFF.

V is TRBV11-1 and J is TRBJ1-4; TCRdb names TRBD1, which stays unverified in the absence of DNA. The CDR3 extends over 19 amino acids. Looked up from germline, CDR1 is SGHAT and CDR2 is FQDESV (reference sequence). CDR3 region: CASSDPTGTQNPFGEKLFF.

The chain links TRBV20-1 to TRBJ2-1; TCRdb's assignment of TRBD2 cannot be checked, as there is no DNA. Per the germline V gene, CDR1 is DFQATT and CDR2 is SNEGSKA (reference sequence). The CDR3 sequence is 14 residues long. The CDR3 is CSAPALAGAGEQFF.

This chain joins TRBV7-9 and TRBJ1-1; TCRdb reports TRBD1, a call that lacks DNA to check it against. Looked up from germline, CDR1 is SEHNR and CDR2 is FQNEAQ (reference sequence). The CDR3 is made up of 14 amino acids. The CDR3 is CASSSNLQGGMAFF.

The chain has TRBV5-1 and TRBJ2-5; the TCRdb D gene call, TRBD1, has no DNA to confirm it. The CDR3 runs to 15 residues. CDR1 SGHRS and CDR2 YFSETQ come from the germline V gene. Here the CDR3 reads CASSVGQGPQETQYF.

The V gene is TRBV27, the J gene TRBJ1-4; the D gene TCRdb calls, TRBD1, cannot be checked with no DNA. CDR3 size: 12 residues. Germline V gene sequence: CDR1 MNHEY, CDR2 SMNVEV (reference sequence). The CDR3 is CASSSQGAKLFF.

The chain employs TRBV18 and TRBJ2-7. Germline CDR1 and CDR2: KGHSH and LQKENI. This CDR3 spans 14 amino acids. CDR3 sequence: CASSPRQGPWEQYF. The variable domain in full, completed from reference TRBV18 and TRBJ2-7, reads NAGVMQNPRHLVRRRGQEARLRCSPMKGHSHVYWYRQLPEEGLKFMVYLQKENIIDESGMPKERFSAEFPKEGPSILRIQQVVRGDSAAYFCASSPRQGPWEQYFGPGTRLTVT.

The CDR3: CSATRDGGANVLTF. The chain is built from TRBV20-1 and TRBJ2-6; TCRdb's D call, TRBD1, is unchecked because there is no DNA. Germline loops: CDR1 DFQATT, CDR2 SNEGSKA (reference sequence). This CDR3 has 14 residues.

This chain's CDR3 is CASSTGLANSYNEQFF. The gene calls are TRBV18 and TRBJ2-1; TCRdb's D call of TRBD2 is untestable without DNA. The germline CDR1 and CDR2 sequences are KGHSH and LQKENI. The CDR3 contains 16 residues.

The chain joins TRBV5-1 to TRBJ2-3; with no DNA, the TCRdb D assignment of TRBD1 cannot be verified. Germline V gene data show CDR1 as SGHRS and CDR2 as YFSETQ. The CDR3 has 12 amino acids. CDR3 protein: CACSPGPDTQYF. Based on the CDR3 plus reference TRBV5-1 and TRBJ2-3, the full variable domain is KAGVTQTPRYLIKTRGQQVTLSCSPISGHRSVSWYQQTPGQGLQFLFEYFSETQRNKGNFPGRFSGRQFSNSRSEMNVSTLELGDSALYLCACSPGPDTQYFGPGTRLTVL.

The V call is TRBV12-3 or TRBV12-4, the J call TRBJ2-2. The CDR3 is 12 residues long. This CDR3 is CASSLFAGELFF.

The gene calls are TRBV7-9 and TRBJ2-3; the D gene TCRdb calls, TRBD2, cannot be checked with no DNA. CDR3 size: 17 residues. Germline CDR1 SEHNR, CDR2 FQNEAQ (reference sequence). The CDR3 sequence is CASSPRLAGDPTDTQYF.

The chain uses TRBV7-2 and TRBJ1-1; TCRdb gives TRBD1 as the D gene, but with no DNA this cannot be confirmed. This CDR3 is built from 14 residues. The V gene's germline CDR1 is SGHTA and CDR2 FQGNSA. CDR3 sequence: CASFEQARISEAFF.

This chain uses TRBV5-6 with TRBJ2-7; the TRBD1 assignment by TCRdb is unverifiable without DNA. The CDR3 spans 14 residues. Germline V gene lookup returns CDR1 SGHDT and CDR2 YYEEEE. CDR3 sequence: CASSALTGGYEQYF.

The V call is TRBV5-1, the J call TRBJ1-1; TCRdb's assignment of TRBD1 cannot be checked, as there is no DNA. The length of the CDR3 is 16 residues. Germline loops: CDR1 SGHRS, CDR2 YFSETQ. This CDR3 is CASSLEGVGMNTEAFF.

The CDR3 spells CASKWGSGGETQYF. V usage is TRBV2 and J usage is TRBJ2-5; as DNA is missing, the TRBD1 call by TCRdb cannot be tested. The CDR3 has 14 residues. The germline gives CDR1 SNHLY, CDR2 FYNNEI.

The chain links TRBV10-3 to TRBJ2-5; TCRdb gives TRBD1 as the D gene, but with no DNA this cannot be confirmed. CDR1 ENHRY and CDR2 SYGVKD come from the germline V gene. CDR3 size: 15 residues. The CDR3 reads CAISGSGTAEETQYF.

This chain uses TRBV24-1 with TRBJ2-7; TCRdb lists TRBD1, though no DNA is available to test this call. This CDR3 is 19 amino acids long. Per the germline V gene, CDR1 is KGHDR and CDR2 is SFDVKD. The CDR3 region is CATSDFDRAGASLDYEQYF.

The V and J genes are TRBV20-1 and TRBJ2-7. The CDR3 length is 14 residues. The V gene's germline CDR1 is DFQATT and CDR2 SNEGSKA (reference sequence). The CDR3 spells CSARRFDSSYEQYF.

V is TRBV20-1 and J is TRBJ2-2; without DNA, the TCRdb call of TRBD2 cannot be checked. Germline CDR1 is DFQATT and CDR2 is SNEGSKA (reference sequence). The CDR3 is made up of 15 amino acids. CDR3 in amino acids: CSARGSGSGTGELFF.

The rearrangement joins TRBV12-3 or TRBV12-4 to TRBJ1-3; TCRdb proposes TRBD1, but this gene call is untestable without DNA. CDR3 length: 15 residues. The chain's CDR3 is CASQAAGDSGNTIYF.

The chain employs TRBV5-6 and TRBJ1-2; TCRdb lists TRBD1, though no DNA is available to test this call. The CDR3 runs to 14 residues. Germline V gene lookup returns CDR1 SGHDT and CDR2 YYEEEE. The CDR3 here is CASSLRRQGYGYTF.

CDR3 protein: CASSRAGGRQPQHF. The V and J genes are TRBV7-6 and TRBJ1-5. The CDR3 contains 14 residues. In germline, CDR1 is SGHVS, CDR2 FNYEAQ.

The chain uses TRBV4-1 and TRBJ2-3; TCRdb picks TRBD1, but there is no DNA to check that call. CDR1 MGHRA and CDR2 YSYEKL come from the germline V gene. The CDR3 is 15 amino acids. The CDR3 sequence is CASSPPGRRTDTQYF.

The chain has TRBV7-9 and TRBJ1-4; without DNA, the TCRdb call of TRBD1 cannot be checked. CDR1 and CDR2 (germline): SEHNR, FQNEAQ (reference sequence). The CDR3 consists of 15 residues. The CDR3 region is CASSPPGPQNEKLFF.